Sequencing of this T cell receptor (beta chain) was carried out in a study of blood T cell repertoires in COVID-19. Authors' analysis steps: Reference gene primer amplification gave nucleated cell count estimates. Profiled with immunoSEQ multiplex PCR; TCRdb holds only in-frame clones, not every one. V and J calls and clone size come straight from that table; D and trimming were deduced from the DNA. Of approximately 250,000 clones in the sample, 80% to 85% were seen once. This CDR3 has 16 amino acids. Trimming at V came to 6 bases and at J to 4 bases, leaving 13 bases not matched to a gene. CDR1 MDHEN and CDR2 SYDVKM come from the germline V gene.

This clonotype originated in a woman between 40 and 55 years old who had recovered from COVID-19. J is TRBJ1-1 and V is TRBV28, with 8 nucleotides matching TRBD1. The specimen sequenced was peripheral blood. CDR3 region: CASSATPDRAGTEAFF. CDR3 sequence (DNA): TGTGCCAGCAGCGCAACCCCGGACAGGGCCGGCACTGAAGCTTTCTTT. The full variable domain, its missing parts supplied by reference TRBV28 and TRBJ1-1, is DVKVTQSSRYLVKRTGEKVFLECVQDMDHENMFWYRQDPGLGLRLIYFSYDVKMKEKGDIPEGYSVSREKKERFSLILESASTNQTSMYLCASSATPDRAGTEAFFGQGTRLTVV.